The following is a T cell receptor beta chain sequence with its context. The data were obtained in a study of T cells after yellow fever vaccination. TCRdb recomputed calls from the 5' RACE reads with MiXCR, one row per CDR3 protein. The sample carries approximately 170,000 distinct CDR3 sequences, approximately 10% recorded once. This TCR came from a man between 18 and 35 years old who received the YFV17D yellow fever vaccine. Here the sequenced sample was CD8+ T cells sorted from PBMCs, taken 15 days after the yellow fever booster vaccination.

The CDR3 sequence: CASTRLARGTDTQYF. CDR3 DNA sequence: TGTGCCAGCACCCGACTAGCCCGGGGCACAGATACGCAGTATTTT. V and J are TRBV6-2 or TRBV6-3 and TRBJ2-3, with TRBD2 matching over 7 bases. Germline trimming cut 7 bases from V and 1 base from J; bases unmatched to any gene: 8. CDR3 length: 15 amino acids. In germline, CDR1 is MNHEY, CDR2 SVGEGT.